What follows are 3 T cell receptor beta chains derived from one specimen sequenced in a study of blood T cell repertoires in COVID-19. Libraries were prepared by immunoSEQ multiplex PCR; TCRdb keeps only in-frame clonotypes and omits some of them. The sample shows under 200,000 clones, around 84% of them seen only once. Sequenced material: peripheral blood. The source of these receptors is a woman over 75 with acute or convalescent COVID-19.

The chain combines TRBV4-3 with TRBJ1-2; the match to TRBD1 covers 9 bases. Per the germline V gene, CDR1 is LGHNA and CDR2 is YSLEER. The CDR3 totals 15 residues. V lost 0 bases, J lost 4 bases, and 3 bases stayed unmatched. The DNA for the CDR3 is TGCGCCAGCAGCCAAGATGACAGGGGGGCCTATGGCTACACCTTC. It encodes CASSQDDRGAYGYTF.

This clone was counted between two and nine times. This chain uses TRBV6-1 with TRBJ2-5; possibly TRBD2 for D (5 bases). Germline V gives CDR1 MNHNS, CDR2 SASEGT. With 1 base removed from V and 5 bases from J, the gap between germline ends came to 11 bases. This CDR3 comprises 14 residues. The CDR3 spells CASSEVVRRETQYF. CDR3 DNA sequence: TGTGCCAGCAGTGAAGTGGTCAGGAGGGAGACCCAGTACTTC.

The rearrangement links TRBV2 to TRBJ1-1; 7 positions agree with TRBD1. Germline loops: CDR1 SNHLY, CDR2 FYNNEI. V dropped 5 bases and J dropped 0; count of bases not matched to a gene: 6. The CDR3 extends over 15 amino acids. The CDR3 sequence: CASSPTGVMNTEAFF. In DNA, the CDR3 is TGTGCCAGCAGTCCTACAGGGGTTATGAACACTGAAGCTTTCTTT.